The clone carrying this T cell receptor (beta chain) has only a few counts. The data were taken from a study of control samples from healthy donors and cancer patients. Clones were sequenced by immunoSEQ multiplex PCR, and TCRdb holds only the in-frame ones, with some missing. The table lists fewer than 25,000 clones, roughly 80% of them singletons. V was trimmed by 0 bases and J by 1 base, leaving 9 bases between them. The length of the CDR3 is 15 residues. Germline loops: CDR1 ENHRY, CDR2 SYGVKD. The clonotype was recovered from a man between 60 and 75 years old with head and neck cancer. Input material: PBMCs. J is TRBJ1-1 and V is TRBV10-3, with a tentative D call TRBD1 (5 bases). The CDR3 is CAISESAGQNTEAFF. CDR3 DNA: TGTGCCATCAGTGAGTCGGCGGGGCAGAACACTGAAGCTTTCTTT.